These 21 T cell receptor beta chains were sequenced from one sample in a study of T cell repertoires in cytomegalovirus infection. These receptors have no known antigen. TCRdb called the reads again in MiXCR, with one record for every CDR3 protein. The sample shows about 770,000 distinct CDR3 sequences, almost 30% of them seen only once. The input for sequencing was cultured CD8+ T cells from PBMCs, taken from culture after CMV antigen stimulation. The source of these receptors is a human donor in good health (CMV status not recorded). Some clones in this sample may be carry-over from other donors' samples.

CDR3 in amino acids: CASSEYTGDTEAFF. CDR3 nucleotides: TGTGCCAGCAGTGAATATACAGGGGACACTGAAGCTTTCTTT. The chain joins TRBV2 to TRBJ1-1; TRBD1 matches at 7 bases. The ends lost 2 bases at V and 3 bases at J; junction bases unmatched: 3. Germline loops: CDR1 SNHLY, CDR2 FYNNEI. CDR3 size: 14 residues.

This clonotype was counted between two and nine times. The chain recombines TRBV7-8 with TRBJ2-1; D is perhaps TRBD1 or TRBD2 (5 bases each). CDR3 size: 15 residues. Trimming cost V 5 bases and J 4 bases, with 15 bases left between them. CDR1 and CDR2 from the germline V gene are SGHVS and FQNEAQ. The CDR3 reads CASSPGTAPYNEQFF. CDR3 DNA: TGTGCCAGCAGCCCGGGGACCGCTCCTTACAATGAGCAGTTCTTC.

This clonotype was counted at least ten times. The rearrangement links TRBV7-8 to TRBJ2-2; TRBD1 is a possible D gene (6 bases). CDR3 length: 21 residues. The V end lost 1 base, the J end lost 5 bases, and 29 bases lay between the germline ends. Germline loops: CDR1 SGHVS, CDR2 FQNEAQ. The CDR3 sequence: CASSLVHVGRQVNGHTGELFF. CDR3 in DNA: TGTGCCAGCAGCTTAGTTCATGTTGGGAGACAGGTTAATGGGCATACCGGGGAGCTGTTTTTT.

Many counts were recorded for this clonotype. DNA of the CDR3: TGTGCCAGCAGCTTCTTCCTTGGGACGGAGACCCAGTACTTC. The encoded protein is CASSFFLGTETQYF. The genes are TRBV7-2 and TRBJ2-5; TRBD1 or TRBD2 may be the D gene (5 bases each). V lost 3 bases and J lost 5, with 13 bases in between. This CDR3 is 14 amino acids long. Germline-derived CDR1 and CDR2 are SGHTA and FQGNSA.

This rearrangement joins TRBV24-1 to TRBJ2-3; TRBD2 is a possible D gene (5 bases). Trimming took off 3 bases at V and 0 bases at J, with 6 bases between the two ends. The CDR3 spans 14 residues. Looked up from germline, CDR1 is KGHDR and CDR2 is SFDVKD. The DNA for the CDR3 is TGTGCCACCAGTGATAGAGGGAGCACAGATACGCAGTATTTT. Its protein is CATSDRGSTDTQYF.

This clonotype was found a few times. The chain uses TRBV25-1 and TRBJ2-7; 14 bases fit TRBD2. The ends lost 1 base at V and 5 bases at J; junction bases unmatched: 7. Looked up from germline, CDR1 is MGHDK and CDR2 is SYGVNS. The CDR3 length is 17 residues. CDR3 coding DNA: TGTGCCAGCAGTGAATTGCGACTAGCGGGGGGGCTGGACGAGCAGTACTTC. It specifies CASSELRLAGGLDEQYF.

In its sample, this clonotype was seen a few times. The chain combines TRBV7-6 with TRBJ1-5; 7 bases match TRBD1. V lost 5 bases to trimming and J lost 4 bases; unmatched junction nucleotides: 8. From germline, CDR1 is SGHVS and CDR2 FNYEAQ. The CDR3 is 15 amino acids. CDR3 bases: TGTGCCAGCAGCCTACGACAGGGTGAAAATCAGCCCCAGCATTTT. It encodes CASSLRQGENQPQHF.

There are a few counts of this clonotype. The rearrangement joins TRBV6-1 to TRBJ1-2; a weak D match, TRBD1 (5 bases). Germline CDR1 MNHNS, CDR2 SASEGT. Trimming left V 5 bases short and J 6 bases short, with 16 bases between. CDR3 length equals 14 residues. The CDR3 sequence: CASSTEQGIHGYTF. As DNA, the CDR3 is TGTGCCAGCAGTACCGAGCAGGGAATCCATGGCTACACCTTC.

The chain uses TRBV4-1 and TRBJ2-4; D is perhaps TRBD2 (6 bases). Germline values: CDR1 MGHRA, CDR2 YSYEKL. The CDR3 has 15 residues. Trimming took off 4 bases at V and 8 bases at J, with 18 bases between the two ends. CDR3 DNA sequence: TGCGCCAGCAGCCCCGCCAGAGGAGGGGAGGACATTCAGTACTTC. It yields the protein CASSPARGGEDIQYF.

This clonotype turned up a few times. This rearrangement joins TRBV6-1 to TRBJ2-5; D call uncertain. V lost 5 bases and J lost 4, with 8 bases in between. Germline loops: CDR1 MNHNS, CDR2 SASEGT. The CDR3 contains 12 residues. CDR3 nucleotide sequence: TGTGCCAGCAGTTCCACGAGAGAGACCCAGTACTTC. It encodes CASSSTRETQYF.

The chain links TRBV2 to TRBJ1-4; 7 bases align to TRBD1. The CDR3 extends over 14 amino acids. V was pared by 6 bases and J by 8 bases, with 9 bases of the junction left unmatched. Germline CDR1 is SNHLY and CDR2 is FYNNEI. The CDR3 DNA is TGTGCCAGCAGCCCGCGGACAGGCGCCGAAAAACTGTTTTTT. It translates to CASSPRTGAEKLFF.

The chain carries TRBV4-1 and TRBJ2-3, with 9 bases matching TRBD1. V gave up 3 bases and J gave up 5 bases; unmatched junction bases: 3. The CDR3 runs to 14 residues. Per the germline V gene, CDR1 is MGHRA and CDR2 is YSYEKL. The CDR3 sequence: CASSQDRGLDTQYF. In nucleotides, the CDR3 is TGCGCCAGCAGCCAGGACAGGGGCCTAGATACGCAGTATTTT.

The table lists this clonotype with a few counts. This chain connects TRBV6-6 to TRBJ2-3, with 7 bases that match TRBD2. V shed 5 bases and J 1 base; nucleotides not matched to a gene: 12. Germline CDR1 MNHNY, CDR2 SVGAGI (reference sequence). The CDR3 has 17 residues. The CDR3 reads CASSHTSSREGTDTQYF. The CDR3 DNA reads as TGTGCCAGCAGTCATACTTCCAGCCGGGAGGGCACAGATACGCAGTATTTT.

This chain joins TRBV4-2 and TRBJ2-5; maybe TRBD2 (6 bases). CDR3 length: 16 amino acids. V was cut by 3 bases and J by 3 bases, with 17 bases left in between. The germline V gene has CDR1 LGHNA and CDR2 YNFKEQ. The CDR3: CASSQLLGPGEETQYF. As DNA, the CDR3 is TGTGCCAGCAGCCAGCTCTTGGGCCCGGGGGAAGAGACCCAGTACTTC.

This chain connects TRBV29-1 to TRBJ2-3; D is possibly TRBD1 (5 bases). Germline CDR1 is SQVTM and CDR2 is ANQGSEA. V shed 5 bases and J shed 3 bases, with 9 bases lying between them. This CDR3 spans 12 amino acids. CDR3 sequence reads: CSVNRYTDTQYF. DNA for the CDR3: TGCAGCGTTAACAGGTATACAGATACGCAGTATTTT.

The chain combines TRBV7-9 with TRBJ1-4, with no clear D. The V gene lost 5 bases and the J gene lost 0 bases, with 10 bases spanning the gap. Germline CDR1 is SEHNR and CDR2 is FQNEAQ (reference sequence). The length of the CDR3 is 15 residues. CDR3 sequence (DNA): TGTGCCAGCAGCCCAAGTGACACAACTAATGAAAAACTGTTTTTT. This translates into CASSPSDTTNEKLFF.

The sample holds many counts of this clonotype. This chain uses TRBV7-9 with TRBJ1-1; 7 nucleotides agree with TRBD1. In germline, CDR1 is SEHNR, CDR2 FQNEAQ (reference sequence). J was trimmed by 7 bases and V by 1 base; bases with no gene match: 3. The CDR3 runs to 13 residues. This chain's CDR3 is CASSLEGAREAFF. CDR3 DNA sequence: TGTGCCAGCAGCTTAGAGGGGGCGCGTGAAGCTTTCTTT.

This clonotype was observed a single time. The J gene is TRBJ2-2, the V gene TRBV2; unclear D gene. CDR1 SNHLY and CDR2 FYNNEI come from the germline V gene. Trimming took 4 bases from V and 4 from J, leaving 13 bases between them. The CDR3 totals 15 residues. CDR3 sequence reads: CASSGVPLITGELFF. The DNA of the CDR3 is TGTGCCAGCAGTGGGGTACCCCTGATCACCGGGGAGCTGTTTTTT.

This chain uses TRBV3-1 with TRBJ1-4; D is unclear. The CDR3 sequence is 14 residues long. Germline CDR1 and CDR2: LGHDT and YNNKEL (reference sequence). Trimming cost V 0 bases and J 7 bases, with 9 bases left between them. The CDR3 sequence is CASSQDYSPEKLFF. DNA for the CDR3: TGTGCCAGCAGCCAAGATTACAGCCCTGAAAAACTGTTTTTT. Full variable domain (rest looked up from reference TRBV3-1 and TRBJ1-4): DTAVSQTPKYLVTQMGNDKSIKCEQNLGHDTMYWYKQDSKKFLKIMFSYNNKELIINETVPNRFSPKSPDKAHLNLHINSLELGDSAVYFCASSQDYSPEKLFFGSGTQLSVL.

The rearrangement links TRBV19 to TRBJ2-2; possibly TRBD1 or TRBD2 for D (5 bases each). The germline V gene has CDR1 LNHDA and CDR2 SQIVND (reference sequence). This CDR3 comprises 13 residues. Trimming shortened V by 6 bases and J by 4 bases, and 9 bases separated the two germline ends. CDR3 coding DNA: TGTGCCAGTAGGGGGGAAACCACCGGGGAGCTGTTTTTT. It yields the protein CASRGETTGELFF.

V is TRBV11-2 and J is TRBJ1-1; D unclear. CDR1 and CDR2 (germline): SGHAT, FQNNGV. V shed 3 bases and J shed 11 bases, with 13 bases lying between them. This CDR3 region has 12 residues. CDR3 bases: TGTGCCAGCAGCTTCGCGGGCTTTTGGGCTTTCTTT. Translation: CASSFAGFWAFF.